Listed below are T cell receptor beta chains from one sample, sequenced in a study of T cell changes during pregnancy in multiple sclerosis. Clones were read by immunoSEQ multiplex PCR, and TCRdb kept only the in-frame ones, dropping some. The sample yields some 67,000 clones, around 92% seen once. This specimen consisted of peripheral blood, obtained in the first trimester of pregnancy. These receptors originate from a female donor with multiple sclerosis, enrolled in a pregnancy study. The CDR3 runs from the conserved cysteine through the conserved F or W. The D gene is left open where the match is weak. Rows give clone size only sometimes, using once, few, many, or a class for an expanded clone.

TRBV5-4,-,TRBD1,TRBJ1-1,TGTGCCAGCAGCTTAGGACAGGGGCGAACTGAAGCTTTCTTT,CASSLGQGRTEAFF
TRBV6-1,-,-,TRBJ1-6,TGTGCCAGCAGTAGTCGGGAGGATTCACCCCTCCACTTT,CASSSREDSPLHF
TRBV9,-,TRBD1,TRBJ1-2,TGTGCCAGCAGCGTTTTTCGGGACAGGGGCGGCTACACCTTC,CASSVFRDRGGYTF
TRBV4-2,few,-,TRBJ1-1,TGTGCCAGCAGCCAAGGGAACAGGGTAAGAGTCACTGAAGCTTTCTTT,CASSQGNRVRVTEAFF
TRBV19,-,-,TRBJ2-3,TGTGCCAGTAGTATCCGTACAGGTACCGGCACAGATACGCAGTATTTT,CASSIRTGTGTDTQYF
TRBV7-9,-,TRBD1,TRBJ1-2,TGTGCCAGCACCCCTTACCTCGGGACAGGGGTTCATTCTGACTATGGCTACACCTTC,CASTPYLGTGVHSDYGYTF
TRBV29-1,-,TRBD2,TRBJ2-3,TGCAGCGTTGATAGGTCAAGCGGGAGAGGAAATACGCAGTATTTT,CSVDRSSGRGNTQYF
TRBV13,-,-,TRBJ1-2,TGTGCCAGCAGCTTAGGGACAGGTTCTTATGGCTACACCTTC,CASSLGTGSYGYTF
TRBV28,-,-,TRBJ1-3,TGTGCCAGCAGCAAATTGCCGGTCTCTGGAAACACCATATATTTT,CASSKLPVSGNTIYF
TRBV10-3,-,-,TRBJ1-2,TGTGCCATCACGACAGCCTATGGCTACACCTTC,CAITTAYGYTF
TRBV5-4,-,-,TRBJ1-3,TGTGCCAGCAGCACCCAACAGGGAAGGGCTGGAAACACCATATATTTT,CASSTQQGRAGNTIYF
TRBV7-2,-,TRBD2,TRBJ2-1,TGTTTACGGACTAGCGAACACCTTGAGGGACATGAGCAGTTCTTC,CLRTSEHLEGHEQFF
TRBV19,-,-,TRBJ2-1,TGTGCCAGTAGTCCTCCCCGAGGGAGCGGCCACTACAATGAGCAGTTCTTC,CASSPPRGSGHYNEQFF
TRBV27,-,TRBD2,TRBJ2-1,TGTGCCAGCAGTTTAGGGACTAGCGGGAGAAAACCGTTCTTC,CASSLGTSGRKPFF
TRBV5-1,once,TRBD1,TRBJ1-2,TGCGCCAGCAGCCCTGGACAGGGTTTGGGCTACACCTTC,CASSPGQGLGYTF
TRBV28,-,TRBD2,TRBJ2-3,TGTGCCAGCAGTCTAGCGGGAGGGGGGACAGATACGCAGTATTTT,CASSLAGGGTDTQYF
TRBV5-6,few,TRBD1,TRBJ2-2,TGTGCCAGCAGCTGGGACAGCACCGGGGAGCTGTTTTTT,CASSWDSTGELFF
TRBV4-2,-,TRBD1,TRBJ1-1,TGTGCCAGCAGCCAAAACGACAGGGGCCTCTTGAACACTGAAGCTTTCTTT,CASSQNDRGLLNTEAFF